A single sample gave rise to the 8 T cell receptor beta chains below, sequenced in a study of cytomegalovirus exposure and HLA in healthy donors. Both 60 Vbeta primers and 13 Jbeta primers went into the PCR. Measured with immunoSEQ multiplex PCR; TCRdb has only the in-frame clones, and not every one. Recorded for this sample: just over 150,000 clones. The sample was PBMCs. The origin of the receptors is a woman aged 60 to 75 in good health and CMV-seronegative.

This chain's CDR3 is CASSGHGTVSNQPQHF. The CDR3 DNA follows: TGTGCCAGCAGTGGTCACGGGACAGTTAGCAATCAGCCCCAGCATTTT. V and J are TRBV6-1 and TRBJ1-5, with 7 bases that match TRBD1. The V segment lost 4 bases and the J segment 0 bases; nucleotides outside the gene matches: 6. The CDR3 loop spans 16 amino acids. CDR1 is MNHNS, CDR2 SASEGT, per germline.

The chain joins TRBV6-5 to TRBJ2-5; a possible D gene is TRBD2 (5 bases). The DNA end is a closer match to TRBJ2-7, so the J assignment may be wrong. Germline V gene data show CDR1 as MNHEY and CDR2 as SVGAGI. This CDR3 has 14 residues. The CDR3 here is CASSSPGVRAEQYF. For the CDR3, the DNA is TGTGCCAGCAGTTCCCCCGGCGTGAGGGCCGAGCAGTACTTC.

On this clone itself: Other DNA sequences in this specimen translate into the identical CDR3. CDR3 coding DNA: TGCGCCAGCAGCTTGGGGGCAGGATCCTACGAGCAGTACTTC. It yields the protein CASSLGAGSYEQYF. This sequence joins TRBV5-1 and TRBJ2-7; D is unclear. This CDR3 region has 14 residues. V was trimmed by 0 bases and J by 1 base, leaving 8 bases between them. Per germline, CDR1 SGHRS and CDR2 YFSETQ.

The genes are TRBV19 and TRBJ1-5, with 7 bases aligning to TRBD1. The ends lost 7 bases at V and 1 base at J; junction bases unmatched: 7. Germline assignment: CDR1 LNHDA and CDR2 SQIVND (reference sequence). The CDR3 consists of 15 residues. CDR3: CASKPRQGSNQPQHF. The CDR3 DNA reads TGTGCCAGTAAACCCCGACAGGGCAGCAATCAGCCCCAGCATTTT.

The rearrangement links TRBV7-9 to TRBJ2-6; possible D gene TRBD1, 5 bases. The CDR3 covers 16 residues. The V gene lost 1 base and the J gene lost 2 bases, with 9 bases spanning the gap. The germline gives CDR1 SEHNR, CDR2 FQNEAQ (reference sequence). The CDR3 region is CASSLGQGTGANVLTF. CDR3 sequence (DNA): TGTGCCAGCAGCTTAGGGCAGGGTACTGGGGCCAACGTCCTGACTTTC. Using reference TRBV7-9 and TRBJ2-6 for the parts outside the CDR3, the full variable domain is DTGVSQNPRHKITKRGQNVTFRCDPISEHNRLYWYRQTLGQGPEFLTYFQNEAQLEKSRLLSDRFSAERPKGSFSTLEIQRTEQGDSAMYLCASSLGQGTGANVLTFGAGSRLTVL.

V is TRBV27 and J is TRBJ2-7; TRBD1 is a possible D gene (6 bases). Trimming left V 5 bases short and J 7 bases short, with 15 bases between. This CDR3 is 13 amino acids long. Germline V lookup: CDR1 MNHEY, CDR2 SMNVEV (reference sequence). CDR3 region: CASSLTPDREQYF. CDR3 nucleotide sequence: TGTGCCAGCAGTCTCACCCCGGACAGAGAGCAGTACTTC.

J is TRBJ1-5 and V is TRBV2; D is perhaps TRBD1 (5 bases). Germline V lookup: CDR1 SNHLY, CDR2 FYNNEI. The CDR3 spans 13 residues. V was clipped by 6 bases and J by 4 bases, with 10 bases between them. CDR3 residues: CASRSGLNQPQHF. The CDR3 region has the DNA TGTGCCAGCAGATCAGGGCTTAATCAGCCCCAGCATTTT.

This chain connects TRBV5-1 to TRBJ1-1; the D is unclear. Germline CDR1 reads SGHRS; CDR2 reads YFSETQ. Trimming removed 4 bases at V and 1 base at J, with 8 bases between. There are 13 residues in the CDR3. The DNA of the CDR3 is TGCGCCAGCAGCCGTCCCGGGAACACTGAAGCTTTCTTT. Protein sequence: CASSRPGNTEAFF.